This is a list of T cell receptor beta chains from one sample in a study of T-cell memory formation after mild COVID-19. TCRdb reanalysed the 5' RACE reads using MiXCR and keeps one entry per CDR3 protein. The sample has about 250,000 distinct CDR3 sequences; 16% are singletons. Material for sequencing was PBMCs or a T cell subset sorted from them (not recorded which). The source of these receptors is a man between 18 and 35 years old who had mild COVID-19 (a few samples of this study predate the infection). Cell type and time point are not known. Each CDR3 is given with its conserved first and last residue. D genes are given only for firm matches. Not all rows give a size; the values are once, few, many and, for expanded clones, a class.

>TRBJ2-1|.|.|TRBV28
TGTGCCAGCAGTTTTTTGCACGGTGAGCAGTTCTTC
CASSFLHGEQFF
>TRBJ1-6|.|few|TRBV2
TGTGCCAGCGGTTTCCCACAGACTGTCCCCCTCCACTTT
CASGFPQTVPLHF
>TRBJ2-5|.|few|TRBV5-1
TGCGCCAGCAGCTTGGGTGGCTTCACCCAAGAGACCCAGTACTTC
CASSLGGFTQETQYF
>TRBJ1-5|.|few|TRBV20-1
TGCAGTGCTAGTCCCAGGGTTGGCCAGCCCCAGCATTTT
CSASPRVGQPQHF
>TRBJ2-7|TRBD1|few|TRBV10-2
TGCGCCAGCTTCCTGGCAGGGGGCAACGAGCAGTACTTC
CASFLAGGNEQYF
>TRBJ1-1|.|few|TRBV5-4
TGTGCCAGCAGCTCGGGGAATACGGGAAACACTGAAGCTTTCTTT
CASSSGNTGNTEAFF
>TRBJ1-5|.|.|TRBV4-1
TGCGCCAGCAGCCAAGAGGTCATGGCAGGGGAAAATCAGCCCCAGCATTTT
CASSQEVMAGENQPQHF
>TRBJ2-3|.|.|TRBV4-1
TGCGCCAGCAGCCAAGATGGCACCCCGGGTAGCACAGATACGCAGTATTTT
CASSQDGTPGSTDTQYF
>TRBJ2-2|TRBD1|.|TRBV19
TGTGCCAGTATGACCCGGGACAGGGGACGATCCGGGGAGCTGTTTTTT
CASMTRDRGRSGELFF
>TRBJ2-2|.|many|TRBV12-3/TRBV12-4
TGTGCCAGCACCTCCCGGGCCCTGAACACCGGGGAGCTGTTTTTT
CASTSRALNTGELFF
>TRBJ1-2|.|.|TRBV7-2
TGTGCCAGCAGCCCGAGCATCAGGGGCGGCAACTATGGCTACACCTTC
CASSPSIRGGNYGYTF
>TRBJ1-3|.|.|TRBV7-2
TGTGCCAGCAGCCGACCGACGAAAGGACAGAGAGGAAACACCATATATTTT
CASSRPTKGQRGNTIYF
>TRBJ2-7|TRBD2|.|TRBV5-1
TGCGCCAGCAGCTTAGTGAGCGGGGGGGACTCCTACGAGCAGTACTTC
CASSLVSGGDSYEQYF
>TRBJ2-7|.|.|TRBV6-2/TRBV6-3
TGTGCCAGCACAATCCTATCAGTCTCCGAGCAGTACTTC
CASTILSVSEQYF